This is a list of T cell receptor beta chains from one sample in a study of shared clonotypes between healthy human individuals. Assay: immunoSEQ multiplex PCR; the TCRdb copy retains only in-frame clones and omits some. This sample has about 2 million clones, with around 95% found just once. Sequenced: naive CD4+ T cells sorted from blood. Receptors were obtained from a man aged 18 to 30 in good health. Both conserved end residues are part of each CDR3. Fields, in order: J gene, D gene, V gene, CDR3 DNA, CDR3 protein. D genes are given only for firm matches.

j_gene: TRBJ1-1; d_gene: TRBD1; v_gene: TRBV7-2; CDR3nt: TGTGCCAGCAGCTTAGGTAGGGGACAGATTGCAGCTTTCTTT; CDR3aa: CASSLGRGQIAAFF
j_gene: TRBJ2-2; d_gene: -; v_gene: TRBV5-4; CDR3nt: TGTGCCAGCAGCTTGGCCCAGGGCCCGAACACCGGGGAGCTGTTTTTT; CDR3aa: CASSLAQGPNTGELFF
j_gene: TRBJ2-7; d_gene: TRBD2; v_gene: TRBV7-8; CDR3nt: TGTGCCAGCAGCAAGGGACTAGCGTCCTACGAGCAGTACTTC; CDR3aa: CASSKGLASYEQYF
j_gene: TRBJ2-7; d_gene: -; v_gene: TRBV30; CDR3nt: TGTGCCTGGAGTTCAGTTTACGAGCAGTACTTC; CDR3aa: CAWSSVYEQYF
j_gene: TRBJ2-1; d_gene: -; v_gene: TRBV6-1; CDR3nt: TGTGCCAGCAGTGATCGCGGGGGCTCTACCCACTTTGGAGGGCCAGGAGTGAAGTTCTTC; CDR3aa: CASSDRGGSTHFGGPGVKFF
j_gene: TRBJ2-1; d_gene: TRBD1; v_gene: TRBV6-1; CDR3nt: TGTGCCAGCATTACTGGACAGGGGCGGTACAATGAGCAGTTCTTC; CDR3aa: CASITGQGRYNEQFF
j_gene: TRBJ2-7; d_gene: -; v_gene: TRBV9; CDR3nt: TGTGCCAGCAGCACGCGGACAGTCGGCCACGAGCAGTACTTC; CDR3aa: CASSTRTVGHEQYF
j_gene: TRBJ1-5; d_gene: -; v_gene: TRBV28; CDR3nt: TGTGCCAGCCCCCCGAGAGTTCCGCCCCAGCATTTT; CDR3aa: CASPPRVPPQHF
j_gene: TRBJ1-2; d_gene: -; v_gene: TRBV7-2; CDR3nt: TGTGCCAGCAGCTCGCGACAGAGTAACTATGGCTACACCTTC; CDR3aa: CASSSRQSNYGYTF
j_gene: TRBJ2-4; d_gene: -; v_gene: TRBV5-1; CDR3nt: TGCGCCAGCAGTCCGGGTACGATAGCCAAAAACATTCAGTACTTC; CDR3aa: CASSPGTIAKNIQYF
j_gene: TRBJ1-4; d_gene: -; v_gene: TRBV18; CDR3nt: TGTGCCAGCTCAACCCGGGGGGCTGCAACTAATGAAAAACTGTTTTTT; CDR3aa: CASSTRGAATNEKLFF
j_gene: TRBJ1-1; d_gene: -; v_gene: TRBV11-2; CDR3nt: TGTGCCAGCAGCTTCCAGGAGGGCACTGAAGCTTTCTTT; CDR3aa: CASSFQEGTEAFF